Shown below are 20 T cell receptor beta chains from a single sample sequenced in a study of patients and donors after allogeneic stem cell transplantation. MiXCR was run by TCRdb on the RT-PCR reads, yielding one entry per CDR3 protein. This table has about 410,000 distinct CDR3 sequences, 15% to 20% appearing once. The sequenced material came from blood, either unsorted or a sorted T cell fraction (not recorded which). The receptors here all came from a human donor who was either an allogeneic HSCT recipient or a stem cell or donor lymphocyte infusion donor (not recorded which). It is not recorded whose cells these are; they may come from a transplant donor.

This clonotype was picked up a small number of times. V and J are TRBV15 and TRBJ1-1; D gene ambiguous. CDR1 and CDR2 from the germline V gene are LNHNV and YYDKDF (reference sequence). Trimming stripped 3 bases from V and 4 bases from J, with 12 bases between. CDR3 length equals 14 residues. The CDR3 protein is CATSSFGWGTEAFF. The CDR3 DNA is TGTGCCACCAGCAGCTTTGGATGGGGCACTGAAGCTTTCTTT.

This clonotype was detected many times. The chain combines TRBV20-1 with TRBJ2-1; D ambiguous. Germline V lookup: CDR1 DFQATT, CDR2 SNEGSKA (reference sequence). This CDR3 contains 12 residues. The ends were cut back, 0 bases at V and 13 bases at J, with 13 bases in the middle. The DNA of the CDR3 is TGCAGTGCTAGAGATGCGGCCCGACTCCAGTTCTTC. Its protein is CSARDAARLQFF.

The rearrangement joins TRBV2 to TRBJ2-7; no firm D call. The CDR3 is 12 amino acids. Trimming stripped 3 bases from V and 7 bases from J, with 10 bases between. In germline, CDR1 is SNHLY, CDR2 FYNNEI. DNA of the CDR3: TGTGCCAGCAGTGACAGGTACTCGGAGCAGTACTTC. It codes for CASSDRYSEQYF.

This clonotype was found a few times. The chain couples TRBV12-3 or TRBV12-4 to TRBJ2-5; 11 bases agree with TRBD1. The CDR3 spans 17 residues. V gave up 2 bases and J gave up 5 bases; unmatched junction bases: 10. The chain's CDR3 is CASSLRTGGPLQETQYF. The CDR3 DNA sequence: TGTGCCAGCAGTTTAAGGACAGGGGGCCCCTTGCAGGAGACCCAGTACTTC.

This clonotype was counted many times. This chain uses TRBV29-1 with TRBJ2-5, with TRBD1 identical over 8 bases. The CDR3 length is 14 residues. Germline V gene sequence: CDR1 SQVTM, CDR2 ANQGSEA. Trimming took 2 bases from V and 2 from J; bases not matched to a gene: 4. CDR3 sequence reads: CSVEHRTGQETQYF. CDR3 coding DNA: TGCAGCGTTGAACACCGGACAGGGCAAGAGACCCAGTACTTC.

This clonotype occurred a few times. The chain combines TRBV2 with TRBJ1-5; tentatively, D is TRBD1 (5 bases). The V gene lost 3 bases and the J gene lost 4 bases, with 7 bases spanning the gap. The CDR3 consists of 13 residues. CDR1 is SNHLY and CDR2 is FYNNEI in the germline V gene. CDR3 in amino acids: CASSEGVNQPQHF. The CDR3, as DNA: TGTGCCAGCAGTGAGGGGGTAAATCAGCCCCAGCATTTT.

This clonotype was seen only a few times. The J gene is TRBJ1-5, the V gene TRBV4-2, with a weak D call TRBD1 (5 bases). Germline V gene lookup returns CDR1 LGHNA and CDR2 YNFKEQ. The CDR3 covers 15 residues. Trimming stripped 1 base from V and 4 bases from J, with 11 bases between. This CDR3 reads CASSQGSGSNQPQHF. The DNA of the CDR3 is TGTGCCAGCAGCCAAGGTTCAGGGTCTAATCAGCCCCAGCATTTT.

The chain carries TRBV9 and TRBJ2-3; D perhaps matches TRBD1 (6 bases). Per the germline V gene, CDR1 is SGDLS and CDR2 is YYNGEE. V dropped 4 bases and J dropped 6 bases, with 15 bases sitting between them. The CDR3 has 14 residues. The CDR3 spells CASSIQTGWDTQYF. The CDR3, as DNA: TGTGCCAGCAGCATCCAAACAGGGTGGGATACGCAGTATTTT. The variable domain in full, completed from reference TRBV9 and TRBJ2-3, reads DSGVTQTPKHLITATGQRVTLRCSPRSGDLSVYWYQQSLDQGLQFLIQYYNGEERAKGNILERFSAQQFPDLHSELNLSSLELGDSALYFCASSIQTGWDTQYFGPGTRLTVL.

This clonotype was detected only a few times. V gene TRBV25-1 combines with J gene TRBJ2-7, with D perhaps matching TRBD2 (6 bases). The CDR3 length is 14 residues. V was trimmed by 2 bases and J by 4 bases, leaving 12 bases between them. Germline values: CDR1 MGHDK, CDR2 SYGVNS. The CDR3 reads CASSEGGIIYEQYF. The CDR3 DNA follows: TGTGCCAGCAGTGAAGGAGGGATCATTTACGAGCAGTACTTC.

The chain links TRBV7-2 to TRBJ2-3, with 9 nucleotides matching TRBD2. V was pared by 3 bases and J by 5 bases, with 0 bases of the junction left unmatched. Germline CDR1 SGHTA, CDR2 FQGNSA. This CDR3 has 13 residues. CDR3 amino acids: CASSFSGGDTQYF. CDR3 coding DNA: TGTGCCAGCAGCTTTAGCGGGGGAGATACGCAGTATTTT.

This clonotype was counted only a few times. The chain uses TRBV6-2 or TRBV6-3 and TRBJ2-7; D gene unclear. V lost 4 bases and J lost 1, with 14 bases in between. The CDR3 loop spans 15 amino acids. Looked up from germline, CDR1 is MNHEY and CDR2 is SVGEGT. The CDR3 protein is CASSWWIPNSYEQYF. Here the CDR3 DNA reads TGTGCCAGCAGTTGGTGGATTCCCAATTCCTACGAGCAGTACTTC.

In this sample, this clonotype turned up a few times. J is TRBJ1-1 and V is TRBV5-1, with D perhaps matching TRBD1 (6 bases). The CDR3 runs to 16 residues. CDR1 is SGHRS, CDR2 YFSETQ, per germline. V lost 4 bases and J lost 0, with 16 bases in between. The CDR3 DNA reads as TGCGCCAGCAGCCCAGACAGGCGCCGCCTGAACACTGAAGCTTTCTTT. Encoded protein: CASSPDRRRLNTEAFF.

A few counts support this clonotype. Compared with germline, one end of the junction differs, possibly owing to a read error. DNA for the CDR3: TGTGCCACCAGCCGAGATTCTCCGGGGTTGGGGAATGAGCAGTTCTTC. It specifies CATSRDSPGLGNEQFF. The V and J genes are TRBV15 and TRBJ2-1; a weak D match, TRBD2 (5 bases). The CDR3 runs to 16 residues. CDR1 is LNHNV, CDR2 YYDKDF, per germline (reference sequence).

This clonotype has at least ten counts. V and J are TRBV29-1 and TRBJ2-7; 9 bases line up with TRBD1. The length of the CDR3 is 14 residues. J was trimmed by 3 bases and V by 3 bases; bases with no gene match: 6. Per the germline V gene, CDR1 is SQVTM and CDR2 is ANQGSEA. The CDR3 DNA is TGCAGCGTTGATACCGGGACAGGGTTCTACGAGCAGTACTTC. Its translation is CSVDTGTGFYEQYF.

The chain combines TRBV7-2 with TRBJ2-7, with 7 bases lining up with TRBD1. J gave up 3 bases and V 5 bases, and 7 bases lay outside the gene matches. Germline V CDR1 and CDR2: SGHTA, FQGNSA. The CDR3 loop spans 14 amino acids. The CDR3, as DNA: TGTGCCAGCAGCCGCCGCAGGGGGATCTACGAGCAGTACTTC. Its translation is CASSRRRGIYEQYF.

The chain joins TRBV5-1 to TRBJ2-7; a weak D match, TRBD1 (6 bases). Germline values: CDR1 SGHRS, CDR2 YFSETQ. The CDR3 contains 18 residues. Trimming took off 0 bases at V and 3 bases at J, with 22 bases between the two ends. CDR3 protein: CASSLGPHQGLFNYEQYF. For the CDR3, the DNA is TGCGCCAGCAGCTTGGGACCCCACCAGGGGCTGTTTAACTACGAGCAGTACTTC.

This clonotype was observed a few times. The rearrangement links TRBV18 to TRBJ1-1, with D unclear. CDR1 and CDR2 (germline): KGHSH, LQKENI. CDR3 size: 15 residues. V was pared by 1 base and J by 2 bases, with 11 bases between. The CDR3 sequence is CASSPRRADNTEAFF. The CDR3 bases are TGTGCCAGCTCACCACGGAGGGCAGATAACACTGAAGCTTTCTTT.

The chain joins TRBV18 to TRBJ2-3; 10 positions agree with TRBD1. CDR3 length: 17 amino acids. V was pared by 6 bases and J by 4 bases, with 13 bases of the junction left unmatched. The germline V gene encodes CDR1 KGHSH and CDR2 LQKENI. The CDR3 nucleotides are TGTGCCAGCTCCGTTGAACCCGGGACAGGGGATTCAGATACGCAGTATTTT. It is translated as CASSVEPGTGDSDTQYF. Full variable domain (rest looked up from reference TRBV18 and TRBJ2-3): NAGVMQNPRHLVRRRGQEARLRCSPMKGHSHVYWYRQLPEEGLKFMVYLQKENIIDESGMPKERFSAEFPKEGPSILRIQQVVRGDSAAYFCASSVEPGTGDSDTQYFGPGTRLTVL.

The rearrangement joins TRBV12-3 or TRBV12-4 to TRBJ2-4; D might be TRBD2 (5 bases). The CDR3 is 17 residues long. V was pared by 6 bases and J by 0 bases, with 18 bases between. The CDR3 DNA sequence: TGTGCCAGCAGCCCCGCTCTAGCCGCCCTAGCCAAAAACATTCAGTACTTC. This gives the protein CASSPALAALAKNIQYF.

This clonotype has more than one count but fewer than ten. The chain carries TRBV5-1 and TRBJ2-7; TRBD2 matches at 10 bases. V was pared by 3 bases and J by 7 bases, with 7 bases of the junction left unmatched. Germline CDR1 SGHRS, CDR2 YFSETQ. The CDR3 spans 14 residues. For the CDR3, the DNA is TGCGCCAGCAGCTCCCACCTAGCGGGGGTAGAGCAGTACTTC. Protein product: CASSSHLAGVEQYF.